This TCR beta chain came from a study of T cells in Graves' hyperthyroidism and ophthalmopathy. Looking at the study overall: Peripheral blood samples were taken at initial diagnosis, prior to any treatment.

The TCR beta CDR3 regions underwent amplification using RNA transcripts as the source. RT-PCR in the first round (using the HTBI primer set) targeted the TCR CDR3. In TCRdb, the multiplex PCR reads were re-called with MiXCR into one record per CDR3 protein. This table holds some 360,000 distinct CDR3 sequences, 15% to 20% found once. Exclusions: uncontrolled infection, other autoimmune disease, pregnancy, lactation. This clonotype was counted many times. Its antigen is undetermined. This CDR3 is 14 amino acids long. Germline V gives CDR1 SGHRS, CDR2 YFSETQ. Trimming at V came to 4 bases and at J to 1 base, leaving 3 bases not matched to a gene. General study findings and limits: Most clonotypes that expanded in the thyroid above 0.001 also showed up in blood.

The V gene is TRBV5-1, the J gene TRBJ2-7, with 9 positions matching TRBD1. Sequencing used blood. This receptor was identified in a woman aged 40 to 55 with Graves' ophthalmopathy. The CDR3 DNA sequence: TGCGCCAGCAGCCGACAGGGGGTGTCCTACGAGCAGTACTTC. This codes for CASSRQGVSYEQYF.